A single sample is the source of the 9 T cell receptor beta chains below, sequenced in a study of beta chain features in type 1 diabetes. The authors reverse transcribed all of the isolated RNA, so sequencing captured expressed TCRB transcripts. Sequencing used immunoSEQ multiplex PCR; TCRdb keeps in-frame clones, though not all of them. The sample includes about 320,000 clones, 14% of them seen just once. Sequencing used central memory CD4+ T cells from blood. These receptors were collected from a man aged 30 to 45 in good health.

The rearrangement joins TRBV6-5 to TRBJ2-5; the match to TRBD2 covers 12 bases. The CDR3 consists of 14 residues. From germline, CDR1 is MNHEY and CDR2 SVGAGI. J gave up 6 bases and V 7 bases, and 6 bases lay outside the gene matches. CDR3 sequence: CASTSSGGAKTQYF. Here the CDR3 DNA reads TGTGCCAGCACTTCTAGCGGGGGGGCAAAGACCCAGTACTTC.

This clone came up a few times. CDR3 sequence (DNA): TGTGCCAGCAGCTTAGTAGCGGGAGGACCCTCCACAGATACGCAGTATTTT. It codes for CASSLVAGGPSTDTQYF. The chain joins TRBV11-3 to TRBJ2-3; 10 bases are a match to TRBD2. This CDR3 contains 17 residues. V was clipped by 1 base and J by 2 bases; unmatched bases: 6. Germline CDR1 SGHNT, CDR2 YENEEA.

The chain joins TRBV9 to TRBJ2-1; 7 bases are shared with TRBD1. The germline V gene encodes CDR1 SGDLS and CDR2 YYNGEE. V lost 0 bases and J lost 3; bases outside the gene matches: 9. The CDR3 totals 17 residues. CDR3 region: CASSVATWAGGYNEQFF. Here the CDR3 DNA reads TGTGCCAGCAGCGTAGCTACGTGGGCAGGGGGCTACAATGAGCAGTTCTTC.

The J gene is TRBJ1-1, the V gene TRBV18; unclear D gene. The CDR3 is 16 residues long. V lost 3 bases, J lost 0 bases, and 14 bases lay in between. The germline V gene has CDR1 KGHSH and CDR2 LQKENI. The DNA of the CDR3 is TGTGCCAGCTCACCTAGAGGTACTCACATGAACACTGAAGCTTTCTTT. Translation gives CASSPRGTHMNTEAFF.

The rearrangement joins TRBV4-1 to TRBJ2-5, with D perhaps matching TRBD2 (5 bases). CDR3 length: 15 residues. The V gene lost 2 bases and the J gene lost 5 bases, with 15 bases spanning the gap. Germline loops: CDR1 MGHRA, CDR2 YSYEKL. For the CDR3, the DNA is TGCGCCAGCAGCCAACAAGGACCAGCGGATGAGACCCAGTACTTC. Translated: CASSQQGPADETQYF.

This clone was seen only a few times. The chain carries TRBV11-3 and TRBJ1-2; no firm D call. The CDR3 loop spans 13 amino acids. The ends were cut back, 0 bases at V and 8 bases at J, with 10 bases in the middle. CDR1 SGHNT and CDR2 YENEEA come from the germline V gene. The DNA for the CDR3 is TGTGCCAGCAGCTTAGAGCGGGCGCAAGGCTACACCTTC. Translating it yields CASSLERAQGYTF. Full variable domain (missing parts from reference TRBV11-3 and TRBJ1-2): EAGVVQSPRYKIIEKKQPVAFWCNPISGHNTLYWYLQNLGQGPELLIRYENEEAVDDSQLPKDRFSAERLKGVDSTLKIQPAELGDSAVYLCASSLERAQGYTFGSGTRLTVV.

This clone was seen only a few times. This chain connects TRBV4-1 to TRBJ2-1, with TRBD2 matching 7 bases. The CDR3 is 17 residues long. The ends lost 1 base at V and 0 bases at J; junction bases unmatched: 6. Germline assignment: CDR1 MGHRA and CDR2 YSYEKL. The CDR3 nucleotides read TGCGCCAGCAGCCAAGGGGGCGGGAGAGTCTCCTACAATGAGCAGTTCTTC. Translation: CASSQGGGRVSYNEQFF.

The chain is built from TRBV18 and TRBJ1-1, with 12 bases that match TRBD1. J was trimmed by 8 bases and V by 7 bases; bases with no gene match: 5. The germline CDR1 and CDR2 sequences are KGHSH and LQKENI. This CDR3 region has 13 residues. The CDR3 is CASCRDRGREAFF. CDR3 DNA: TGTGCCAGCTGCCGGGACAGGGGGCGCGAAGCTTTCTTT.

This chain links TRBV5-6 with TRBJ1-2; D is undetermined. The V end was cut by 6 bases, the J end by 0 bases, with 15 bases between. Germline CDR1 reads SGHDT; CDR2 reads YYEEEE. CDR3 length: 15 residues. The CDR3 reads CASTPLSKSNYGYTF. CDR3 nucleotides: TGTGCCAGCACCCCTCTAAGCAAATCTAACTATGGCTACACCTTC.